This entry features one T cell receptor beta chain sequence. Adults of Caucasian background living in Nashville, Tennessee made up all donors. Over several immunoSEQ plates, each subset's genomic DNA was distributed in even portions. Only in-frame clones appear in the TCRdb table, and some are missing; sequencing was by immunoSEQ multiplex PCR. The table has about 1.1 million clones, approximately 78% seen once; the top ten hold approximately 0.5%. This sample is part of a study of shared clonotypes between healthy human individuals. J gave up 2 bases and V 4 bases, and 4 bases lay outside the gene matches. The CDR3 loop spans 15 amino acids. Germline V gene sequence: CDR1 MDHEN, CDR2 SYDVKM.

The clonotype was recovered from a young man in good health. Some clones in this sample may be carry-over from other donors' samples. The V gene is TRBV28, the J gene TRBJ2-7; 11 nucleotides align to TRBD1. What was sequenced was memory CD4+ T cells from PBMCs. Subset here: CD45RA-negative fraction. The CDR3 loop reads CASSSGQGAAYEQYF. CDR3 nucleotide sequence: TGTGCCAGCAGTTCCGGACAGGGGGCGGCCTACGAGCAGTACTTC.